This TCR beta chain was sequenced in a study of T-cell memory formation after mild COVID-19 (dated by TCRdb to about 2021). General notes on the study: TCR sequence clusters from the two donors were largely donor specific. In a couple of donors, T-cell clones that expanded and contracted after mild COVID-19 were followed by sequencing TCRalpha and TCRbeta repertoires longitudinally. The cohort comprised two young, previously healthy adult volunteers, one female and one male. Overall results and qualifications from the work: Some responding clones were detected in pre-infection memory, suggesting pre-existing cross-reactive memory T cells joined the SARS-CoV-2 response. Contracting CD4+ clones appeared mostly in the CM and EM memory subsets, whereas CD8+ clones were enriched in EMRA. SARS-CoV-2 specificity of the second-wave clones peaking on day 37 was not confirmed. The study included only a couple of mild cases, and larger cohorts that include severe cases with pre-infection samples were judged to be necessary. From day 15 to 85, contracting clones showed balanced CD4/CD8 phenotypes, whereas a second wave of clones that expanded from day 15 to 37 leaned towards CD4+.

PBMCs were isolated by Ficoll-Paque density gradient centrifugation. A few counts support this clonotype. Its antigen remains unidentified. The sample holds no much larger clone one base away, and base qualities are not on file. The sequencer was an Illumina NovaSeq 6000. cDNA libraries for TCRalpha and TCRbeta were prepared by 5'RACE using constant-segment primers, with sample barcodes and unique molecular identifiers added. Trizol reagent was used to extract RNA from every sample. Library amplification was performed in two PCR steps, and a second sample barcode and Illumina TruSeq adapters were introduced in the second step. The libraries were sequenced on an Illumina NovaSeq using 2 x 150 bp paired-end reads. Per the original workflow: The reads were demultiplexed and collapsed into UMI-guided consensus sequences using migec v1.2.7. Using mixcr v2.1.11, UMI consensuses were aligned to TRA and TRB V and J templates and then assembled into clonotypes. A clonotype was counted as expanded or contracted only if both edgeR and NoisET called the change significant, with noise models trained on biological replicates. For edgeR calls, a false discovery rate-adjusted p below 0.01 and a log2 fold-change threshold of 1 were applied. As an exploratory analysis of dynamics, max-normalized trajectories of the 1000 most abundant clonotypes were examined by PCA with hierarchical clustering. Each responding clone was given a CD4 or CD8 phenotype based on the CD4+ and CD8+ repertoires, which had been sequenced separately. TCRdb itself trimmed the public reads at Q25 with fastp, ran MiXCR and retained productive beta chains. Merged by CDR3 protein, the rows form single entries marked with the most common genes and DNA. TCRdb, rather than the study authors, made the V and J calls. The sample profile shows roughly 130,000 distinct CDR3 sequences; about a sixth of them were found once. The ten biggest clones cover around 4.8% of the sample.

Inclusive of the bounding cysteine and phenylalanine, the CDR3 is 17 residues long. Only the CDR3 part of the read is kept: 51 bases, read in frame from the first base. The V end loses 1 base and the J end loses 0 bases, and a stretch of 13 bases separates them. CDR1 and CDR2, looked up from the germline V gene, are KGHSY and FQNENV. Sample: PBMCs or a T cell subset sorted from them (not recorded which). This TCR derives from a man younger than 35 who had mild COVID-19 (a few samples of this study predate the infection). The sample titles of this study are shuffled in the database, so cell type and time point are left out; the donor was told from shared clones. Here the chain combines TRBV16 and TRBJ2-4, with TRBD2 as a weak D call on 6 bases. This receptor has the CDR3 CASSQYGGDVAKNIQYF. DNA sequence: TGTGCCAGCAGCCAATATGGCGGGGACGTAGCCAAAAACATTCAGTACTTC.